These 14 T cell receptor beta chains were all obtained from the same sample, sequenced in a study of T-cell memory formation after mild COVID-19. TCRdb ran MiXCR on the 5' RACE reads and lists one entry per CDR3 protein. The repertoire holds about 250,000 distinct CDR3 sequences, about a sixth seen once, with 23% in the top ten. Sequenced material: PBMCs or a T cell subset sorted from them (not recorded which). The source is a man aged 18 to 29 who had mild COVID-19 (a few samples of this study predate the infection). Cell type and time point are not known.

The chain combines TRBV4-2 with TRBJ2-6, with TRBD1 identical over 8 bases. V lost 1 base, J lost 0 bases, and 8 bases stayed unmatched. This CDR3 contains 19 residues. Germline V gene sequence: CDR1 LGHNA, CDR2 YNFKEQ. CDR3 residues: CASSQASGQDYSGANVLTF. The CDR3, as DNA: TGTGCCAGCAGCCAAGCCTCGGGACAGGACTACTCTGGGGCCAACGTCCTGACTTTC.

This clonotype was seen repeatedly, ten times or more. The gene calls are TRBV7-3 and TRBJ2-6; D not resolved. With 4 bases removed from V and 0 bases from J, the gap between germline ends came to 7 bases. In germline, CDR1 is SGHTA, CDR2 FQGTGA. This CDR3 contains 15 residues. CDR3 nucleotides: TGTGCCAGCAGCTCGGGTCTCTCTGGGGCCAACGTCCTGACTTTC. Its translation is CASSSGLSGANVLTF.

This clonotype was picked up many times. The chain uses TRBV6-6 and TRBJ2-3; 11 bases agree with TRBD2. CDR3 length: 15 residues. V dropped 6 bases and J dropped 2; count of bases not matched to a gene: 4. CDR1 is MNHNY, CDR2 SVGAGI, per germline (reference sequence). DNA for the CDR3: TGTGCCAGCAGCCTACTAGCGGGGGTCACAGATACGCAGTATTTT. It is translated as CASSLLAGVTDTQYF.

There are a few counts of this clonotype. The V and J genes are TRBV7-2 and TRBJ2-3; 7 positions match TRBD2. The CDR3 contains 15 residues. V was pared by 3 bases and J by 6 bases, with 9 bases of the junction left unmatched. CDR1 and CDR2 (germline): SGHTA, FQGNSA. The CDR3 region is CASSFGPSGEDTQYF. In DNA form, the CDR3 reads TGTGCCAGCAGCTTTGGGCCCAGCGGGGAGGATACGCAGTATTTT.

CDR3 bases: TGTGCCAGCAGACCCTATCAGGGGGTACCTCAAGAGACCCAGTACTTC. Translated: CASRPYQGVPQETQYF. The chain couples TRBV3-1 to TRBJ2-5; TRBD1 agrees at 7 bases. The germline V gene encodes CDR1 LGHDT and CDR2 YNNKEL (reference sequence). The ends lost 6 bases at V and 2 bases at J; junction bases unmatched: 12. This CDR3 contains 16 residues.

The chain carries TRBV19 and TRBJ2-2; 10 bases line up with TRBD2. CDR3 length equals 16 residues. V dropped 3 bases and J dropped 3; count of bases not matched to a gene: 4. The V gene's germline CDR1 is LNHDA and CDR2 SQIVND (reference sequence). CDR3 sequence reads: CASSILLAGDTGELFF. In DNA form, the CDR3 reads TGTGCCAGTAGTATCCTCCTAGCGGGGGACACCGGGGAGCTGTTTTTT.

The chain couples TRBV5-1 to TRBJ2-4; D is unresolved. The ends were cut back, 0 bases at V and 0 bases at J, with 13 bases in the middle. Looked up from germline, CDR1 is SGHRS and CDR2 is YFSETQ. CDR3 length equals 17 residues. In nucleotides, the CDR3 is TGCGCCAGCAGCTTGGGAATTTTTGCCGCAGCCAAAAACATTCAGTACTTC. It codes for CASSLGIFAAAKNIQYF.

This rearrangement joins TRBV7-8 to TRBJ1-1; a possible D gene is TRBD1 (5 bases). Looked up from germline, CDR1 is SGHVS and CDR2 is FQNEAQ. Trimming took off 6 bases at V and 1 base at J, with 12 bases between the two ends. The CDR3 is 14 amino acids. CDR3 amino acids: CASRPRAANTEAFF. In DNA form, the CDR3 reads TGTGCCAGCAGACCCAGGGCGGCGAACACTGAAGCTTTCTTT.

The V gene is TRBV5-1, the J gene TRBJ2-7; TRBD1 aligns across 7 bases. CDR1 is SGHRS, CDR2 YFSETQ, per germline. V gave up 5 bases and J gave up 3 bases; unmatched junction bases: 5. The CDR3 is 13 residues long. The CDR3: CASRAGTDYEQYF. The CDR3 nucleotides read TGCGCCAGCAGGGCCGGGACAGACTACGAGCAGTACTTC.

This clonotype was recorded at least ten times. The chain joins TRBV12-3 or TRBV12-4 to TRBJ2-2, with 7 nucleotides matching TRBD1. Unmatched junction bases numbered 6, after V lost 5 bases and J lost 3 bases. The CDR3 contains 15 residues. In DNA form, the CDR3 reads TGTGCCAGCAGTACAAGACAGGGCTACACCGGGGAGCTGTTTTTT. Encoded protein: CASSTRQGYTGELFF.

The chain joins TRBV10-2 to TRBJ1-1; tentative D call: TRBD1 (6 bases). V gave up 6 bases and J gave up 1 base, with 9 bases separating them. Germline assignment: CDR1 WSHSY and CDR2 SAAADI. This CDR3 region has 13 residues. The CDR3 loop reads CASRPQGNTEAFF. CDR3 bases: TGCGCCAGCAGACCACAGGGGAACACTGAAGCTTTCTTT.

There are a few counts of this clonotype. The chain carries TRBV11-2 and TRBJ1-5; D not resolved. Germline V gene sequence: CDR1 SGHAT, CDR2 FQNNGV. The CDR3 sequence is 12 residues long. V lost 6 bases and J 7 bases, leaving 10 bases between the germline ends. The CDR3 DNA follows: TGTGCCAGCAGGGAAGGTAGCCAGCCCCAGCATTTT. As protein: CASREGSQPQHF.

This chain joins TRBV12-3 or TRBV12-4 and TRBJ2-1; D unclear. This CDR3 is built from 13 residues. Trimming took 7 bases from V and 10 from J, leaving 17 bases between them. CDR3 region: CASTVDGLGEQFF. The CDR3 DNA follows: TGTGCCAGCACCGTAGACGGTCTGGGGGAGCAGTTCTTC.

The chain recombines TRBV18 with TRBJ1-1; 9 positions agree with TRBD1. The CDR3 covers 14 residues. J gave up 11 bases and V 3 bases, and 10 bases lay outside the gene matches. Germline CDR1 and CDR2: KGHSH and LQKENI. The CDR3 here is CASSPRDRVDLAFF. CDR3 sequence (DNA): TGTGCCAGCTCACCCCGGGACAGGGTTGATTTGGCTTTCTTT. Together with reference TRBV18 and TRBJ1-1, the CDR3 gives the full variable domain: NAGVMQNPRHLVRRRGQEARLRCSPMKGHSHVYWYRQLPEEGLKFMVYLQKENIIDESGMPKERFSAEFPKEGPSILRIQQVVRGDSAAYFCASSPRDRVDLAFFGQGTRLTVV.